Following are 20 T cell receptor beta chains from one sample sequenced in a study of T cell repertoires in cytomegalovirus infection. A single record per CDR3 protein comes from TCRdb applying MiXCR to the reads. Among about 340,000 distinct CDR3 sequences, about 28% were seen once, and the ten largest hold 15% to 20%. These receptors' targets are unknown. The source material was cultured PBMCs, sampled from culture after CMV antigen stimulation. The receptors here all came from a human donor in good health (CMV status not recorded). Some clones in this sample may be carry-over from other donors' samples.

The V and J genes are TRBV30 and TRBJ1-3; 7 nucleotides agree with TRBD1. The CDR3 runs 15 residues. J gave up 4 bases and V 0 bases, and 6 bases lay outside the gene matches. Germline V gene lookup returns CDR1 GTSNPN and CDR2 SVGIG (reference sequence). This CDR3 reads CAWSVDRARGNTIYF. In nucleotides, the CDR3 is TGTGCCTGGAGTGTCGACAGGGCTAGGGGAAACACCATATATTTT.

This chain connects TRBV5-6 to TRBJ2-1; D remains unclear. The germline V gene has CDR1 SGHDT and CDR2 YYEEEE. V was shortened by 10 bases and J by 3 bases, with 5 bases between the two germline ends. This CDR3 spans 10 amino acids. The CDR3 region has the DNA TGTGCCGTAGGCTACAATGAGCAGTTCTTC. It encodes CAVGYNEQFF.

The chain couples TRBV4-1 to TRBJ2-1, with D uncertain. The germline V gene encodes CDR1 MGHRA and CDR2 YSYEKL. Trimming left V 4 bases short and J 0 bases short, with 13 bases between. CDR3 size: 16 residues. In DNA, the CDR3 is TGCGCCAGCAGCCTAGTCGCGGAGAGCTCCTACAATGAGCAGTTCTTC. Its protein product is CASSLVAESSYNEQFF.

The V and J genes are TRBV27 and TRBJ1-1; D not resolved. Germline V gene sequence: CDR1 MNHEY, CDR2 SMNVEV (reference sequence). The length of the CDR3 is 15 residues. Trimming removed 0 bases from V and 1 base from J, with 9 bases in between. CDR3 protein: CASSLSRRGNTEAFF. As DNA, the CDR3 is TGTGCCAGCAGTTTATCGCGGCGGGGGAACACTGAAGCTTTCTTT.

This clonotype was seen a handful of times. This rearrangement joins TRBV28 to TRBJ1-2; D is unresolved. The CDR3 length is 15 residues. The germline V gene encodes CDR1 MDHEN and CDR2 SYDVKM. The ends were cut back, 2 bases at V and 0 bases at J, with 10 bases in the middle. CDR3 sequence reads: CASSLALEANYGYTF. CDR3 DNA sequence: TGTGCCAGCAGTTTAGCCCTAGAAGCTAACTATGGCTACACCTTC.

This clonotype was recorded many times. V is TRBV2 and J is TRBJ2-3; D call uncertain. Germline V lookup: CDR1 SNHLY, CDR2 FYNNEI. Trimming pared 5 bases from V and 4 bases from J, leaving 4 bases between. The CDR3 spans 11 residues. This chain's CDR3 is CASSYSDTQYF. CDR3 nucleotide sequence: TGTGCCAGCAGTTATTCAGATACGCAGTATTTT.

The CDR3 DNA reads TGTGCCAGCAGCTTAGTAAGCTCCCCGTCCGAGCAGTACTTC. Amino acids: CASSLVSSPSEQYF. The rearrangement uses TRBV7-4 and TRBJ2-7, with no clear D. Germline CDR1 and CDR2: SGHVT and SQSDAQ. V gave up 1 base and J gave up 6 bases, with 13 bases separating them. The CDR3 spans 14 residues.

The sample holds a few counts of this clonotype. J is TRBJ2-1 and V is TRBV29-1, with a weak D call TRBD2 (6 bases). Germline lookup yields CDR1 SQVTM and CDR2 ANQGSEA. The CDR3 is 17 amino acids. Trimming stripped 8 bases from V and 2 bases from J, with 25 bases between. The CDR3 coding sequence is TGCAGCTGGAGAAGAGGTGACCAATCGGGGGCCTACAATGAGCAGTTCTTC. This encodes CSWRRGDQSGAYNEQFF.

The chain joins TRBV12-3 or TRBV12-4 to TRBJ1-2, with 8 bases fitting TRBD1. The V segment lost 6 bases and the J segment 5 bases; nucleotides outside the gene matches: 5. CDR3 length equals 13 residues. CDR3 region: CASSLTGEYGYTF. DNA for the CDR3: TGTGCCAGCAGCCTGACAGGGGAGTATGGCTACACCTTC.

This chain connects TRBV7-8 to TRBJ2-3; D perhaps matches TRBD2 (7 bases). Looked up from germline, CDR1 is SGHVS and CDR2 is FQNEAQ. The V and J ends lost 8 bases and 4 bases respectively, with 16 bases between them. There are 14 residues in the CDR3. The CDR3 here is CASRRRGRADTQYF. Written as DNA, the CDR3 is TGTGCCAGCCGAAGGAGGGGGAGGGCAGATACGCAGTATTTT.

This clonotype was seen a few times. The chain joins TRBV18 to TRBJ1-1; D not certain. Germline loops: CDR1 KGHSH, CDR2 LQKENI. This CDR3 is built from 15 residues. The germline V and J ends were trimmed by 3 bases and 1 base, with 12 bases remaining between them. The CDR3 spells CASSPGNTGNTEAFF. In nucleotides, the CDR3 is TGTGCCAGCTCACCGGGGAATACCGGGAACACTGAAGCTTTCTTT. Filled out from reference TRBV18 and TRBJ1-1, the complete variable domain reads NAGVMQNPRHLVRRRGQEARLRCSPMKGHSHVYWYRQLPEEGLKFMVYLQKENIIDESGMPKERFSAEFPKEGPSILRIQQVVRGDSAAYFCASSPGNTGNTEAFFGQGTRLTVV.

V and J are TRBV7-6 and TRBJ2-3, with a tentative D call TRBD2 (5 bases). Germline values: CDR1 SGHVS, CDR2 FNYEAQ. Trimming took off 2 bases at V and 5 bases at J, with 11 bases between the two ends. CDR3 size: 14 residues. The CDR3 DNA reads as TGTGCCAGCAGCTTAACGCTAGCAGGAGATACGCAGTATTTT. Translating it yields CASSLTLAGDTQYF.

The chain joins TRBV9 to TRBJ2-3; 10 bases are shared with TRBD2. The junction had 4 bases not matched to a gene; V was cut back by 3 bases and J by 0 bases. Germline V CDR1 and CDR2: SGDLS, YYNGEE. The CDR3 length is 16 residues. The CDR3 bases are TGTGCCAGCAGCGAAGCGGGGGGGCCAAGCACAGATACGCAGTATTTT. Its protein product is CASSEAGGPSTDTQYF. Together with reference TRBV9 and TRBJ2-3, the CDR3 gives the full variable domain: DSGVTQTPKHLITATGQRVTLRCSPRSGDLSVYWYQQSLDQGLQFLIQYYNGEERAKGNILERFSAQQFPDLHSELNLSSLELGDSALYFCASSEAGGPSTDTQYFGPGTRLTVL.

The table lists this clonotype with many counts. V usage is TRBV7-2 and J usage is TRBJ2-1; the match to TRBD2 covers 10 bases. V lost 1 base to trimming and J lost 9 bases; unmatched junction nucleotides: 12. Germline CDR1 reads SGHTA; CDR2 reads FQGNSA. This CDR3 is 17 amino acids long. CDR3 sequence (DNA): TGTGCCAGCAGCTTAGGTCCTAGCGGGAGAATCATCCGTGAGCAGTTCTTC. It is translated as CASSLGPSGRIIREQFF.

The chain has TRBV5-6 and TRBJ1-5; perhaps TRBD1 as D (6 bases). Germline assignment: CDR1 SGHDT and CDR2 YYEEEE. This CDR3 is 16 amino acids long. V was pared by 4 bases and J by 5 bases, with 19 bases between. The CDR3 loop is CASSPMAGAKDQPQHF. The CDR3 DNA reads as TGTGCCAGCAGCCCAATGGCAGGGGCTAAAGATCAGCCCCAGCATTTT.

This rearrangement joins TRBV7-2 to TRBJ2-1; 10 bases are a match to TRBD2. The CDR3 runs 15 residues. Per germline, CDR1 SGHTA and CDR2 FQGNSA. V dropped 0 bases and J dropped 7; count of bases not matched to a gene: 3. The CDR3 reads CASSLASGGFNEQFF. The CDR3 DNA sequence: TGTGCCAGCAGCTTAGCTAGCGGGGGGTTTAATGAGCAGTTCTTC.

V gene TRBV7-9 combines with J gene TRBJ2-1; 9 nucleotides line up with TRBD1. The germline V gene encodes CDR1 SEHNR and CDR2 FQNEAQ (reference sequence). The CDR3 is made up of 11 amino acids. J lost 16 bases, V lost 5 bases, and 6 bases had no gene match. The CDR3 DNA reads as TGTGCCAGCAGCCCGGGACAGGGCAAATTCTTC. It encodes CASSPGQGKFF.

This clonotype was counted between two and nine times. The V and J genes are TRBV20-1 and TRBJ1-2, with 9 bases that match TRBD1. CDR1 is DFQATT, CDR2 SNEGSKA, per germline (reference sequence). The CDR3 runs 15 residues. Germline trimming cut 3 bases from V and 2 bases from J; bases unmatched to any gene: 7. The CDR3 is CSARALDRGNYGYTF. Here the CDR3 DNA reads TGCAGTGCTAGGGCACTGGACAGGGGCAACTATGGCTACACCTTC.

The chain couples TRBV28 to TRBJ2-3; TRBD2 agrees at 9 bases. Losses at the gene ends were 4 bases for V and 3 bases for J; bases not matched to a gene: 5. The CDR3 runs 15 residues. CDR1 and CDR2 (germline): MDHEN, SYDVKM. CDR3 sequence (DNA): TGTGCCAGCAGTTCATCGACTAGCGGAACAGATACGCAGTATTTT. It is translated as CASSSSTSGTDTQYF.

This CDR3 reads CASSVGHGLRDTQYF. The CDR3 nucleotides read TGTGCCAGCAGCGTAGGACACGGACTTAGGGATACGCAGTATTTT. The rearrangement uses TRBV9 and TRBJ2-3, with D possibly TRBD2 on 5 matching bases. The CDR3 totals 15 residues. Trimming shortened V by 0 bases and J by 6 bases, and 14 bases separated the two germline ends. Germline-derived CDR1 and CDR2 are SGDLS and YYNGEE. The complete variable domain, with remaining parts taken from reference TRBV9 and TRBJ2-3, reads DSGVTQTPKHLITATGQRVTLRCSPRSGDLSVYWYQQSLDQGLQFLIQYYNGEERAKGNILERFSAQQFPDLHSELNLSSLELGDSALYFCASSVGHGLRDTQYFGPGTRLTVL.